This T cell receptor (beta chain) was captured by sequencing in a study of shared T cell receptors in the human thymus. Between the trimmed V and J ends, which lost 4 bases and 1 base, there was a span of 29 bases. The germline V gene encodes CDR1 SGHRS and CDR2 YFSETQ. CDR3 length: 20 residues. Sequencing used immunoSEQ multiplex PCR; TCRdb keeps in-frame clones, though not all of them. The table includes about 380,000 clones, over 90% detected once. The receptor comes from a human donor. The chain links TRBV5-1 to TRBJ1-2; possibly TRBD1 for D (5 bases). The sequencing sample was made of thymocytes. Here the CDR3 reads CASSPIGRYSFGGYNYGYTF. The CDR3 region has the DNA TGCGCCAGCAGCCCAATTGGACGCTATTCCTTCGGGGGTTATAACTATGGCTACACCTTC.